This TCR beta chain was sequenced during a study of neurological immune-mediated disorders. Per germline, CDR1 SGDLS and CDR2 YYNGEE. The CDR3 runs to 16 residues. The trim removed 2 bases at V and 2 bases at J, leaving 4 bases unmatched. TCRdb recomputed calls from the 5' RACE reads with MiXCR, one row per CDR3 protein. This sample has tens of thousands of distinct CDR3 sequences, with around 3.5% found just once. This clonotype was recorded at least ten times. The source of this sequence is a woman between 50 and 59 years old with multiple sclerosis. Input material: PBMCs. This chain links TRBV9 with TRBJ1-3; 10 nucleotides line up with TRBD1. CDR3 coding DNA: TGTGCCAGCAGCGTTGACGGACAGGGGGCTGGAAACACCATATATTTT. It is translated as CASSVDGQGAGNTIYF.